The 14 T cell receptor beta chains in this list originate from one sample, sequenced in a study of response to subunit inactivated influenza vaccine. MiXCR, applied by TCRdb to the RT-PCR reads, yields one record per CDR3 protein. The sample has 490,000 or so distinct CDR3 sequences, 6% to 9% seen once; the top ten hold approximately 13%. The input for sequencing was PBMCs from blood, taken less than 30 months after vaccination. The source is a man between 50 and 75 years old who received an inactivated influenza vaccine.

In this sample, this clonotype turned up many times. CDR3 sequence reads: CSANDGYGYTF. DNA for the CDR3: TGCAGTGCAAATGATGGTTATGGCTACACCTTC. The J gene is TRBJ1-2, the V gene TRBV20-1; the D is unclear. CDR3 length: 11 residues. The V and J ends lost 6 bases and 5 bases respectively, with 10 bases between them. The germline gives CDR1 DFQATT, CDR2 SNEGSKA (reference sequence).

The chain joins TRBV7-6 to TRBJ1-3, with D maybe TRBD1 (6 bases). The V end was cut by 1 base, the J end by 0 bases, with 13 bases between. Germline assignment: CDR1 SGHVS and CDR2 FNYEAQ. CDR3 size: 17 residues. Written as DNA, the CDR3 is TGTGCCAGCAGCTTAGACCCCTACAGGGACTCTGGAAACACCATATATTTT. This translates into CASSLDPYRDSGNTIYF.

A word on this clonotype: The junction departs from germline at one end; a sequencing error may be responsible. This chain joins TRBV20-1 and TRBJ1-3; D remains ambiguous. From germline, CDR1 is DFQATT and CDR2 SNEGSKA (reference sequence). The CDR3 loop spans 11 amino acids. The CDR3 region is CSVGSENTIYF. The CDR3 DNA follows: TGCAGTGTGGGGTCTGAAAACACCATATATTTT.

The table lists this clonotype with a few counts. V is TRBV20-1 and J is TRBJ2-7, with D tentatively TRBD1 or TRBD2 (5 bases each). Per germline, CDR1 DFQATT and CDR2 SNEGSKA (reference sequence). This CDR3 is 16 amino acids long. V lost 3 bases and J lost 3, with 21 bases in between. This chain's CDR3 is CSARRGAPTIGYEQYF. CDR3 nucleotide sequence: TGCAGTGCTAGGAGAGGGGCCCCGACTATCGGCTACGAGCAGTACTTC.

The CDR3 DNA follows: TGTGCCAGCAGCTTGACAGGGGGCGCTCCCTACGAGCAGTACTTC. Translating it yields CASSLTGGAPYEQYF. The rearrangement joins TRBV5-6 to TRBJ2-7; 9 nucleotides align to TRBD1. Germline CDR1 SGHDT, CDR2 YYEEEE. The CDR3 has 15 residues. V gave up 1 base and J gave up 2 bases; unmatched junction bases: 4.

This chain connects TRBV5-4 to TRBJ2-7; possibly TRBD1 or TRBD2 for D (6 bases each). Germline CDR1 reads SGHNT; CDR2 reads YYREEE (reference sequence). The CDR3 extends over 16 amino acids. The ends were cut back, 4 bases at V and 4 bases at J, with 21 bases in the middle. This CDR3 is CASSLEWGRGGYEQYF. The CDR3 nucleotides read TGTGCCAGCAGCCTCGAGTGGGGGCGGGGTGGATACGAGCAGTACTTC.

This CDR3 reads CASSLGQGLADTQYF. DNA for the CDR3: TGTGCCAGCAGCTTGGGGCAGGGTCTCGCAGATACGCAGTATTTT. The chain recombines TRBV7-8 with TRBJ2-3; D possibly corresponds to TRBD1 (5 bases). The CDR3 contains 15 residues. Germline-derived CDR1 and CDR2 are SGHVS and FQNEAQ. The germline V and J ends were trimmed by 3 bases and 4 bases, with 14 bases remaining between them. Combining the CDR3 with reference TRBV7-8 and TRBJ2-3 gives the whole variable domain GAGVSQSPRYKVAKRGQDVALRCDPISGHVSLFWYQQALGQGPEFLTYFQNEAQLDKSGLPSDRFFAERPEGSVSTLKIQRTQQEDSAVYLCASSLGQGLADTQYFGPGTRLTVL.

This clonotype came up many times. The chain is built from TRBV20-1 and TRBJ2-3; no clear D gene. Germline values: CDR1 DFQATT, CDR2 SNEGSKA (reference sequence). The CDR3 has 15 amino acids. Deletions cut 6 bases from V and 2 bases from J, with 18 bases between. The CDR3 region has the DNA TGCAGTGCCCGACCGACCTCCGGCCACACAGATACGCAGTATTTT. This translates into CSARPTSGHTDTQYF.

This clonotype was counted many times. The chain is built from TRBV5-1 and TRBJ2-5; 9 bases are shared with TRBD1. Germline V gene data show CDR1 as SGHRS and CDR2 as YFSETQ. This CDR3 spans 16 amino acids. With 2 bases clipped from V and 4 bases from J, the junction kept 9 bases outside the gene matches. CDR3 region: CASSFRGQGQGETQYF. The CDR3 nucleotides are TGCGCCAGCAGCTTCCGAGGACAGGGACAGGGAGAGACCCAGTACTTC.

This clonotype occurred once. Possible read error: a much larger clone is one base away. The chain joins TRBV12-3 or TRBV12-4 to TRBJ2-2; D assignment may be TRBD1 or TRBD2 (5 bases each). This CDR3 is 13 amino acids long. The CDR3 loop is CASTPRGSGKLFF. The CDR3 DNA reads as TGTGCCAGCACCCCTCGGGGCTCCGGGAAGCTGTTTTTT.

This clonotype was found many times. V usage is TRBV7-2 and J usage is TRBJ2-7; 8 bases are a match to TRBD2. The CDR3 length is 15 residues. In germline, CDR1 is SGHTA, CDR2 FQGNSA. J was trimmed by 2 bases and V by 5 bases; bases with no gene match: 8. Written as DNA, the CDR3 is TGTGCCAGCAGCGCATTCCCGGGACTAGCCTACGAGCAGTACTTC. Residues: CASSAFPGLAYEQYF. The whole variable domain, filled in from reference TRBV7-2 and TRBJ2-7, reads GAGVSQSPSNKVTEKGKDVELRCDPISGHTALYWYRQSLGQGLEFLIYFQGNSAPDKSGLPSDRFSAERTGGSVSTLTIQRTQQEDSAVYLCASSAFPGLAYEQYFGPGTRLTVT.

The chain is built from TRBV4-1 and TRBJ2-1; perhaps TRBD2 as D (6 bases). Germline CDR1 and CDR2: MGHRA and YSYEKL. Trimming took 4 bases from V and 5 from J, leaving 15 bases between them. CDR3 size: 15 residues. The CDR3 DNA reads as TGCGCCAGCAGCCTCGGAGGGGTAGCCAACAATGAGCAGTTCTTC. Translated: CASSLGGVANNEQFF.

This clonotype has more than one count but fewer than ten. This chain uses TRBV5-6 with TRBJ2-1; 10 bases agree with TRBD2. The CDR3 is 16 amino acids. Germline loops: CDR1 SGHDT, CDR2 YYEEEE. V lost 1 base, J lost 14 bases, and 15 bases stayed unmatched. This CDR3 is CASSLLQLAGEVRKFF. CDR3 DNA: TGTGCCAGCAGCTTGTTGCAGCTAGCGGGAGAGGTAAGAAAGTTCTTC.

The chain has TRBV29-1 and TRBJ1-2, with 8 bases lining up with TRBD1. CDR1 is SQVTM, CDR2 ANQGSEA, per germline. The J segment lost 4 bases and the V segment lost 6 bases, leaving 10 bases of the junction unmatched. The CDR3 spans 14 residues. CDR3 sequence: CSVSLGQGAYGYTF. CDR3 nucleotides: TGCAGCGTGAGTCTCGGGCAGGGGGCCTATGGCTACACCTTC.